The clone carrying this TCR beta chain is a singleton in its sample. Its antigen is unidentified. The source of the sample is a study of cytomegalovirus exposure and HLA in healthy donors. Separate from the roughly 720-subject first cohort was the roughly 130-subject validation cohort, to which the donors belonged. Clones were read by immunoSEQ multiplex PCR, and TCRdb kept only the in-frame ones, dropping some. The sample yields some 140,000 clones, 80% to 90% seen once. Study results and limitations: Accounts indicate the classifier identified cytomegalovirus status with strong specificity and sensitivity. In vitro testing confirmed a few CMV-associated chains as specific for CMV antigens. Subsequent analysis showed first-cohort TCR clusters tending to co-occur in 120 validation repertoires.

Sequencing was done on a sample of PBMCs. The sequence was collected from a man between 18 and 35 years old in good health and CMV-seropositive.

In DNA form, the CDR3 reads TGTGCCAGCAGTTCGCCCAGGGGGCGCAACACTGAAGCTTTCTTT. Translating gives CASSSPRGRNTEAFF. This chain uses TRBV28 with TRBJ1-1, with TRBD1 matching 8 bases. V was clipped by 4 bases and J by 2 bases; unmatched bases: 6. CDR3 length: 15 amino acids. CDR1 and CDR2 (germline): MDHEN, SYDVKM.